These T cell receptor beta chains were read from a single sample in a study of T cell repertoires in cytomegalovirus infection. TCRdb used MiXCR to reprocess the reads, holding one entry per CDR3 protein. The sample includes over 150,000 distinct CDR3 sequences, about 15% of them seen just once. Sequences were obtained from CD8+ T cells from PBMCs. Source of these receptors: a human donor in good health (CMV status not recorded). Some clones in this sample may be carry-over from other donors' samples. The CDR3 runs from the conserved cysteine through the conserved F or W. The D gene is left open where the match is weak. Clone size is given for some rows only: seen once, a few or many times, or a class if the clone is expanded.

j_call,d_call,clone_size,v_call,cdr3_nt,cdr3_aa
TRBJ2-7,-,-,TRBV7-9,TGTGCCAGCAGTCAACATTCGGGCAGGTTCTACGAGCAGTACTTC,CASSQHSGRFYEQYF
TRBJ2-2,TRBD2,-,TRBV7-2,TGTGCCAGCAGCCCTAGGGCGTTAGCGGGGACCGGGGAGCTGTTTTTT,CASSPRALAGTGELFF
TRBJ1-3,-,-,TRBV6-6,TGTGCCAGCAGTCTAGCCAGCTCTGGAAACACCATATATTTT,CASSLASSGNTIYF
TRBJ1-1,-,-,TRBV4-1,TGCGCCAGCAGCCAAGAAAGCCAGTATAACACTGAAGCTTTCTTT,CASSQESQYNTEAFF
TRBJ1-4,TRBD1,-,TRBV7-2,TGTGCCAGCAGCTTAGCGCAGACAGGGGGTAGGGAAAAACTGTTTTTT,CASSLAQTGGREKLFF
TRBJ2-3,TRBD2,few,TRBV10-3,TGTGCCATCAGCAAAAGCGGGGGGGCTGGAGATACGCAGTATTTT,CAISKSGGAGDTQYF
TRBJ2-6,-,few,TRBV12-3/TRBV12-4,TGTGCCAGCAGTTCAACAGGTTTCTCTGGGGCCAACGTCCTGACTTTC,CASSSTGFSGANVLTF
TRBJ2-7,TRBD2,few,TRBV29-1,TGCAGCGTGGAGCGTCGGGGAGGGATCGAGCAGTACTTC,CSVERRGGIEQYF
TRBJ2-7,-,-,TRBV29-1,TGCAGCGTTGAGGGGACAAATTCCTACGAGCAGTACTTC,CSVEGTNSYEQYF
TRBJ2-3,TRBD2,many,TRBV7-2,TGTGCCAGCAGTCTTCTAGCGGGGCCTGCTAGCACAGATACGCAGTATTTT,CASSLLAGPASTDTQYF
TRBJ1-3,-,many,TRBV2,TGTGCCAGCAGTGAACCGGGAGCTGGAAACACCATATATTTT,CASSEPGAGNTIYF
TRBJ1-5,-,-,TRBV6-2/TRBV6-3,TGTGCCAGCAGAAAGGACAGCTATAGCAATCAGCCCCAGCATTTT,CASRKDSYSNQPQHF
TRBJ2-3,-,-,TRBV11-2,TGTGCCAGCAGCTCGTTCAAGATGGACACAGATACGCAGTATTTT,CASSSFKMDTDTQYF
TRBJ2-5,-,few,TRBV7-8,TGTGCCAGCATCGTCCGAGAGACCCAGTACTTC,CASIVRETQYF
TRBJ2-3,TRBD2,few,TRBV28,TGTGCCAGCAGCCGAGGTTCTAGCGGGGGGAGCACAGATACGCAGTATTTT,CASSRGSSGGSTDTQYF
TRBJ1-5,-,-,TRBV7-9,TGTGCCAGCAGCTTAGCTGGGGTGGGGCAGCCCCAGCATTTT,CASSLAGVGQPQHF
TRBJ2-2,-,few,TRBV6-5,TGTGCCAGCAGCCCTACTAGTGGCACCGGGGAGCTGTTTTTT,CASSPTSGTGELFF
TRBJ1-5,-,-,TRBV20-1,TGCAGTGCCGCGAGCTATAGCAATCAGCCCCAGCATTTT,CSAASYSNQPQHF
TRBJ2-1,-,-,TRBV10-3,TGTGCCATCAGCCCGGTCGTTACCGACCACTACAATGAGCAGTTCTTC,CAISPVVTDHYNEQFF
TRBJ2-7,TRBD1,few,TRBV7-8,TGTGCCAGCAGCTCTCGGACAGGGATATCCTACGAGCAGTACTTC,CASSSRTGISYEQYF
TRBJ2-5,-,-,TRBV7-9,TGTGCCAGCAGCGTCACCTGGGAGACCCAGTACTTC,CASSVTWETQYF
TRBJ1-3,TRBD1,-,TRBV28,TGTGCCAGTTACACAGGGGCTGGAAACACCATATATTTT,CASYTGAGNTIYF
TRBJ1-5,-,many,TRBV28,TGTGCCAGCAGTCTTGACCTTTCCGGCCTTCAGCCCCAGCATTTT,CASSLDLSGLQPQHF
TRBJ2-1,TRBD1,few,TRBV20-1,TGCAGTGCTAGAGGGCACAGGGGGCCGCTTTATGAGCAGTTCTTC,CSARGHRGPLYEQFF
TRBJ2-1,TRBD2,-,TRBV2,TGTGCCAGCAGTGCCGGACTAGCGCCTGACAATGAGCAGTTCTTC,CASSAGLAPDNEQFF
TRBJ1-3,-,few,TRBV28,TGTGCCAGCAGTTTAAACCAGGGAGGATATCCTGGAAACACCATATATTTT,CASSLNQGGYPGNTIYF
TRBJ1-4,-,few,TRBV18,TGTGCCAGCTCACCCCCACCAGCCGGGATTAATGAAAAACTGTTTTTT,CASSPPPAGINEKLFF
TRBJ1-1,-,-,TRBV7-6,TGTGCCAGCAGCTCCTCGGGGGGTGAAGCTTTCTTT,CASSSSGGEAFF
TRBJ1-1,-,few,TRBV7-2,TGTGCCAGCAGCCTATCGAACACTGAAGCTTTCTTT,CASSLSNTEAFF
TRBJ1-1,-,few,TRBV28,TGTGCCAGCAGTTTCACCGGGCAGGGATCCACTGAAGCTTTCTTT,CASSFTGQGSTEAFF
TRBJ1-2,-,-,TRBV24-1,TGTGCCACCAGTGATCCCCACAAGGGTAACTATGGCTACACCTTC,CATSDPHKGNYGYTF
TRBJ2-7,TRBD1,-,TRBV12-3/TRBV12-4,TGTGCCAGCAGTTCTCCGGACAGGGAGTTCGGACAAATCTACGAGCAGTACTTC,CASSSPDREFGQIYEQYF
TRBJ2-7,-,-,TRBV29-1,TGCAGCACCTCCGGGGGCTCCTACGAGCAGTACTTC,CSTSGGSYEQYF
TRBJ2-2,-,-,TRBV25-1,TGTGCCAGCAGTGCCCGGTCAATTAACACCGGGGAGCTGTTTTTT,CASSARSINTGELFF
TRBJ2-2,-,-,TRBV2,TGTGCCAGCAGAACATTCCAGGGAAGGGGGGAGCTGTTTTTT,CASRTFQGRGELFF
TRBJ1-6,-,-,TRBV7-2,TGTGCCAGCAGCTTATATGGGACCCGGGTTTCGGATTCACCCCTCCACTTT,CASSLYGTRVSDSPLHF
TRBJ1-2,TRBD1,-,TRBV20-1,TGCAGTGCTAGAGATTCGAACGCCGGGACAGGGGATGGCTACACCTTC,CSARDSNAGTGDGYTF
TRBJ1-4,-,few,TRBV20-1,TGCAGTGCCCCCGAAGGGACATCTAATGAAAAACTGTTTTTT,CSAPEGTSNEKLFF
TRBJ2-5,TRBD1,once,TRBV7-8,TGTGCCAGCAGCTTACCGAAGGGGGCGGTGGAGACCCAGTACTTC,CASSLPKGAVETQYF
TRBJ2-3,-,-,TRBV29-1,TGCAGCGTTGAAGATCTGGCGGCTACTAGCACAGATACGCAGTATTTT,CSVEDLAATSTDTQYF
TRBJ2-4,-,few,TRBV4-3,TGCGCCAGCAGCCAAGTCCGGGACGGAAACATTCAGTACTTC,CASSQVRDGNIQYF
TRBJ1-2,TRBD1,few,TRBV7-2,TGTGCCAGCAGCTTAGAGGCAACAGGGGTTTACTATGGCTACACCTTC,CASSLEATGVYYGYTF
TRBJ2-1,-,once,TRBV4-2,TGTGCCAGCAGCCACCTACGGGGTAATGAGCAGTTCTTC,CASSHLRGNEQFF
TRBJ1-6,TRBD1,-,TRBV7-2,TGTGCCAGCAACCCCCATCTCCGACAGGGGGTGTATAATTCACCCCTCCACTTT,CASNPHLRQGVYNSPLHF
TRBJ2-7,TRBD1,-,TRBV19,TGTGCCAGCGCCTTCGCGGACAGGGGAAGCTACGAGCAGTACTTC,CASAFADRGSYEQYF
TRBJ1-5,-,-,TRBV12-3/TRBV12-4,TGTGCCAGCAGTTCTCAGGGGCCGAGCAATCAGCCCCAGCATTTT,CASSSQGPSNQPQHF
TRBJ2-5,TRBD2,few,TRBV5-6,TGTGCCAGCAGCTCCCCGGGAGCGGGGGTCCTAGGAGAGACCCAGTACTTC,CASSSPGAGVLGETQYF
TRBJ1-4,-,few,TRBV4-3,TGCGCCAGCAGCCAAGATGGCACGGGGAGTCGCGAAAAACTGTTTTTT,CASSQDGTGSREKLFF